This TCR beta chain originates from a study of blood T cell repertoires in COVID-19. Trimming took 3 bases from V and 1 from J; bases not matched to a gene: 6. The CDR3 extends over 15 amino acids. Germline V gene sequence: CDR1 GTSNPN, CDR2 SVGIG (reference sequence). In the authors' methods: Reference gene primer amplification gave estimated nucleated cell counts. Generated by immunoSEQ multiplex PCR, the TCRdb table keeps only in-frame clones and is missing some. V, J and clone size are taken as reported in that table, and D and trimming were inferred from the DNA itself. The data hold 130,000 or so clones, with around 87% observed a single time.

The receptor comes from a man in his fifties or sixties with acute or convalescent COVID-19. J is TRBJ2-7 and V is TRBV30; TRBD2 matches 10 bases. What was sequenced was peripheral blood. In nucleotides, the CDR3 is TGTGCCTGGAGAAGGGGACTAGCGTTTTCCTACGAGCAGTACTTC. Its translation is CAWRRGLAFSYEQYF.